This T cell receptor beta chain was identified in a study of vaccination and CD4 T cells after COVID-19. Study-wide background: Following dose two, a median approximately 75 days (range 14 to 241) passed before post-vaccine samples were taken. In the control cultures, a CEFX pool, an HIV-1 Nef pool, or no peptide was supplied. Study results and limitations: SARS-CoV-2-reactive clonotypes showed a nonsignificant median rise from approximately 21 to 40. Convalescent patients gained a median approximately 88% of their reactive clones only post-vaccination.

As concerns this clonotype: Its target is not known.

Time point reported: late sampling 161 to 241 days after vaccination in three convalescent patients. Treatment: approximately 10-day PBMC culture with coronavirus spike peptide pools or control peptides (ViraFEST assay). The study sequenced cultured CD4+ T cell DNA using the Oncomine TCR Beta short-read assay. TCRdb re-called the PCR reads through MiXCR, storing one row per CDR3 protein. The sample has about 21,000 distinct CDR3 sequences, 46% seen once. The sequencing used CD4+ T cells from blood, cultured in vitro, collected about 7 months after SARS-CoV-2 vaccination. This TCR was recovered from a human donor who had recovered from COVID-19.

The CDR3 protein is CASRSFYEQYF. The CDR3 DNA follows: TGTGCCAGCAGATCCTTTTACGAGCAGTACTTC. V usage is TRBV6-1 and J usage is TRBJ2-7; D is undetermined. CDR3 length: 11 amino acids. Trimming cost V 6 bases and J 4 bases, with 7 bases left between them. Looked up from germline, CDR1 is MNHNS and CDR2 is SASEGT.